These 25 T cell receptor beta chains share one sample of origin, sequenced in a study of blood T cells in healthy people across ages (dated by TCRdb to the mid-2010s). The library was obtained by 5' RACE. Data came from an Illumina HiSeq 2500. A second PCR of about 6 to 11 cycles was performed with a sample-barcoded 5' primer and a J-beta primer mix. TCRdb itself trimmed the public reads at Q25 with fastp, ran MiXCR and retained productive beta chains. For every CDR3 protein sequence, its rows merge into one entry that carries the most common genes and DNA. For this sample the table gives some 900,000 distinct CDR3 sequences, of which about 48% were detected only once. Together, the top ten hold under 15% of the sample. The sample consisted of blood. These receptors were collected from a man younger than 40 in good health.

The chain employs TRBV4-1 and TRBJ1-1; D perhaps matches TRBD1 (5 bases). Between the trimmed V and J ends, which lost 1 base and 0 bases, there was a span of 9 bases. Germline CDR1 reads MGHRA; CDR2 reads YSYEKL. This CDR3 is built from 15 residues. DNA for the CDR3: TGCGCCAGCAGCCAAGTGGGACGGATGAACACTGAAGCTTTCTTT. Protein: CASSQVGRMNTEAFF.

The chain carries TRBV28 and TRBJ2-7; D remains ambiguous. The germline V gene has CDR1 MDHEN and CDR2 SYDVKM. This CDR3 contains 13 residues. V dropped 6 bases and J dropped 3 bases, with 12 bases sitting between them. CDR3 amino acids: CASSDTGFYEQYF. CDR3 nucleotides: TGTGCCAGCAGCGACACTGGATTCTACGAGCAGTACTTC.

This clonotype was seen repeatedly, ten times or more. The chain is built from TRBV12-3 or TRBV12-4 and TRBJ2-7, with D maybe TRBD2 (5 bases). Trimming cost V 3 bases and J 3 bases, with 9 bases left between them. This CDR3 comprises 13 residues. Written as DNA, the CDR3 is TGTGCCAGCAGTTTGGGAGTTTTCTACGAGCAGTACTTC. Protein: CASSLGVFYEQYF.

The CDR3 DNA follows: TGCAGTGCTAGACAGGGGTTGAATCAGCCCCAGCATTTT. The encoded protein is CSARQGLNQPQHF. This sequence joins TRBV20-1 and TRBJ1-5; tentative D call: TRBD1 (6 bases). V lost 2 bases, J lost 4 bases, and 9 bases lay in between. Germline CDR1 DFQATT, CDR2 SNEGSKA (reference sequence). The CDR3 loop spans 13 amino acids.

V is TRBV12-3 or TRBV12-4 and J is TRBJ2-5; D may be TRBD2 (5 bases). V was trimmed by 1 base and J by 9 bases, leaving 18 bases between them. This CDR3 is 15 amino acids long. CDR3 sequence reads: CASSLGALALFPQYF. CDR3 coding DNA: TGTGCCAGCAGTTTAGGTGCCCTAGCCCTCTTCCCCCAGTACTTC.

The rearrangement links TRBV20-1 to TRBJ2-1, with 10 bases matching TRBD2. CDR1 is DFQATT and CDR2 is SNEGSKA in the germline V gene (reference sequence). Trimming at V came to 5 bases and at J to 7 bases, leaving 8 bases not matched to a gene. The CDR3 extends over 14 amino acids. The CDR3 DNA sequence: TGCAGTGCTCCCCCAGCGGGGGGGCAAAATGAGCAGTTCTTC. It codes for CSAPPAGGQNEQFF.

The sample holds a few counts of this clonotype. V gene TRBV6-5 combines with J gene TRBJ2-5; 13 nucleotides line up with TRBD2. CDR1 is MNHEY and CDR2 is SVGAGI in the germline V gene. The CDR3 totals 14 residues. J was trimmed by 4 bases and V by 5 bases; bases with no gene match: 1. CDR3 sequence reads: CASSRTSGRETQYF. The CDR3 coding sequence is TGTGCCAGCAGTCGGACTAGCGGGAGAGAGACCCAGTACTTC.

This chain uses TRBV12-3 or TRBV12-4 with TRBJ1-2; 7 positions match TRBD1. This CDR3 contains 17 residues. The trim removed 0 bases at V and 0 bases at J, leaving 7 bases unmatched. This chain's CDR3 is CASSLALQGQTNYGYTF. CDR3 DNA: TGTGCCAGCAGTTTAGCCCTACAGGGGCAAACTAACTATGGCTACACCTTC.

On this clonotype: A much larger clonotype is one base distant, so this may be a read error. This chain connects TRBV10-2 to TRBJ2-2, with 8 bases aligning to TRBD1. CDR1 WSHSY and CDR2 SAAADI come from the germline V gene. This CDR3 spans 15 amino acids. The CDR3 nucleotides read TGCGTCAGCAGTTTAGGACAGGGCTACACCGGGGAGCTGTTTTTT. Translating it yields CVSSLGQGYTGELFF.

This clonotype has a count of ten or more. The rearrangement joins TRBV3-1 to TRBJ1-2, with a tentative D call TRBD1 (5 bases). The V and J ends lost 2 bases and 6 bases respectively, with 16 bases between them. The CDR3 is 15 residues long. Per germline, CDR1 LGHDT and CDR2 YNNKEL (reference sequence). CDR3 protein: CASSQFPPGHNGYTF. CDR3 DNA: TGTGCCAGCAGCCAATTCCCCCCGGGGCACAATGGCTACACCTTC.

This clonotype was detected only a few times. CDR3 residues: CASSTGDSTNQPQHF. The CDR3 region has the DNA TGCGCCAGCAGCACGGGGGACAGTACAAATCAGCCCCAGCATTTT. The genes are TRBV5-1 and TRBJ1-5; 7 nucleotides agree with TRBD1. J lost 4 bases, V lost 4 bases, and 8 bases had no gene match. Looked up from germline, CDR1 is SGHRS and CDR2 is YFSETQ. CDR3 size: 15 residues.

Many counts were recorded for this clonotype. The chain couples TRBV27 to TRBJ2-7; TRBD1 agrees at 10 bases. Germline V gene lookup returns CDR1 MNHEY and CDR2 SMNVEV (reference sequence). The CDR3 has 14 residues. V gave up 2 bases and J gave up 5 bases; unmatched junction bases: 3. In nucleotides, the CDR3 is TGTGCCAGCAGTTTAGGGGGACAGGGGAACGAGCAGTACTTC. Protein sequence: CASSLGGQGNEQYF.

V and J are TRBV9 and TRBJ2-3; D gene ambiguous. The CDR3 extends over 15 amino acids. The V and J ends lost 3 bases and 1 base respectively, with 12 bases between them. Germline-derived CDR1 and CDR2 are SGDLS and YYNGEE. The CDR3 loop is CASSERQTGTDTQYF. CDR3 nucleotides: TGTGCCAGCAGCGAACGGCAGACTGGCACAGATACGCAGTATTTT.

This sequence joins TRBV5-1 and TRBJ2-7; D possibly uses TRBD1 or TRBD2 (5 bases each). Germline V gene data show CDR1 as SGHRS and CDR2 as YFSETQ. Trimming took off 4 bases at V and 0 bases at J, with 14 bases between the two ends. The length of the CDR3 is 15 residues. The CDR3: CASSPALGVSYEQYF. The CDR3, as DNA: TGCGCCAGCAGCCCAGCCCTGGGGGTCTCCTACGAGCAGTACTTC. Using reference TRBV5-1 and TRBJ2-7 for the parts outside the CDR3, the full variable domain is KAGVTQTPRYLIKTRGQQVTLSCSPISGHRSVSWYQQTPGQGLQFLFEYFSETQRNKGNFPGRFSGRQFSNSRSEMNVSTLELGDSALYLCASSPALGVSYEQYFGPGTRLTVT.

The chain is built from TRBV12-3 or TRBV12-4 and TRBJ2-3; D is uncertain. The V and J ends lost 5 bases and 5 bases respectively, with 8 bases between them. The length of the CDR3 is 12 residues. The CDR3 sequence is CASSVTVDTQYF. The CDR3 DNA is TGTGCCAGCAGTGTGACGGTAGATACGCAGTATTTT.

This chain links TRBV7-2 with TRBJ2-1; D is ambiguous. With 5 bases removed from V and 3 bases from J, the gap between germline ends came to 14 bases. Per germline, CDR1 SGHTA and CDR2 FQGNSA. This CDR3 has 15 residues. The CDR3 is CASSRSRTDYNEQFF. The CDR3 region has the DNA TGTGCCAGCAGCCGATCGAGGACGGACTACAATGAGCAGTTCTTC.

This clonotype was seen a few times. The CDR3 sequence: CASTLGRGQYF. The DNA of the CDR3 is TGTGCCAGCACCCTTGGGAGGGGGCAGTACTTC. J is TRBJ2-5 and V is TRBV28; D possibly corresponds to TRBD2 (7 bases). This CDR3 is built from 11 residues. CDR1 and CDR2 (germline): MDHEN, SYDVKM. The V end was cut by 7 bases, the J end by 11 bases, with 14 bases between.

The chain uses TRBV6-5 and TRBJ2-3; a possible D gene is TRBD2 (5 bases). Trimming pared 2 bases from V and 2 bases from J, leaving 8 bases between. CDR3 length: 14 residues. Germline V gene data show CDR1 as MNHEY and CDR2 as SVGAGI. CDR3 residues: CASSYERFTDTQYF. The CDR3 coding sequence is TGTGCCAGCAGTTACGAGCGGTTCACAGATACGCAGTATTTT.

The rearrangement uses TRBV5-1 and TRBJ2-4; possible D gene TRBD1, 5 bases. The tail of the sequence fits TRBJ2-7 better, so the J call may be wrong. Germline V CDR1 and CDR2: SGHRS, YFSETQ. This CDR3 spans 15 amino acids. CDR3 sequence: CASSSGQGHPYEQYF. The CDR3, as DNA: TGCGCCAGCAGCTCGGGTCAGGGTCATCCCTACGAGCAGTACTTC.

The V gene is TRBV2, the J gene TRBJ2-5; weak D call: TRBD2 (6 bases). The end of the DNA is better explained by TRBJ2-7, so the J call may be wrong. The length of the CDR3 is 16 residues. The V gene's germline CDR1 is SNHLY and CDR2 FYNNEI. As DNA, the CDR3 is TGTGCCAGCAGGGACCCCCAAACGGGGACTGGCTACGAGCAGTACTTC. It is translated as CASRDPQTGTGYEQYF.

Of note for this clonotype: One end of the junction fails to match germline, which may point to a read error. This chain uses TRBV7-8 with TRBJ1-2; D is unresolved. The CDR3 consists of 15 residues. Germline assignment: CDR1 SGHVS and CDR2 FQNEAQ. The CDR3 sequence is CASSLMGMINHGYTF. Written as DNA, the CDR3 is TGTGCCAGCAGCTTAATGGGGATGATTAACCATGGCTACACCTTC.

This clonotype was picked up a small number of times. V gene TRBV6-2 or TRBV6-3 combines with J gene TRBJ1-5, with D perhaps matching TRBD1 (6 bases). V was clipped by 7 bases and J by 8 bases, with 15 bases between them. Germline V gene lookup returns CDR1 MNHEY and CDR2 SVGEGT. The CDR3 is made up of 13 amino acids. CDR3 bases: TGTGCCAGCAACAGGGACACCTTGGAGCCCCAGCATTTT. It translates to CASNRDTLEPQHF.

The V and J genes are TRBV7-3 and TRBJ2-1, with 12 bases matching TRBD1. This CDR3 has 16 residues. CDR1 and CDR2 from the germline V gene are SGHTA and FQGTGA. The V gene end was trimmed by 5 bases and the J gene end by 5 bases; junction bases not matched to a gene: 7. CDR3 nucleotide sequence: TGTGCCAGCAGCCTACGGGGACAGGGGGCAGACAATGAGCAGTTCTTC. Encoded protein: CASSLRGQGADNEQFF.

This clonotype was found once. The chain links TRBV27 to TRBJ2-7; possibly TRBD1 for D (6 bases). V was clipped by 2 bases and J by 0 bases, with 14 bases between them. The CDR3 contains 16 residues. Germline values: CDR1 MNHEY, CDR2 SMNVEV (reference sequence). CDR3 nucleotide sequence: TGTGCCAGCAGTTTAGGGGGCGGGCAGCCCTCCTACGAGCAGTACTTC. Its translation: CASSLGGGQPSYEQYF.

The chain recombines TRBV28 with TRBJ1-1; D ambiguous. V gave up 3 bases and J gave up 0 bases, with 8 bases separating them. The CDR3 has 14 amino acids. CDR1 and CDR2 (germline): MDHEN, SYDVKM. Written as DNA, the CDR3 is TGTGCCAGCAGTTTCTGGGGAATGAACACTGAAGCTTTCTTT. It is translated as CASSFWGMNTEAFF.